This TCR beta chain was captured by sequencing in a study of glioma-infiltrating T cells. The iRepertoire nested amplicon-rescue multiplex PCR amplified TCR alpha and beta CDR3s from RNA. Each CDR3 protein is one row after TCRdb ran MiXCR on the multiplex PCR reads. The table has 300,000 to 400,000 distinct CDR3 sequences, 41% seen once; the top ten hold 9.5% to 15%. The receptor was isolated from a human donor with low-grade glioma or glioblastoma, undergoing nonglioma brain surgery, or in good health (not recorded which). The sample was glioma tissue, nonneoplastic brain tissue, or PBMCs (not recorded which).

CDR3 loop: CASSLSDRGLHEQYF. The CDR3 DNA follows: TGTGCCAGCAGCTTGAGTGACAGGGGACTCCACGAGCAGTACTTC. V usage is TRBV7-2 and J usage is TRBJ2-7; TRBD1 agrees at 8 bases. This CDR3 is 15 amino acids long. CDR1 and CDR2 (germline): SGHTA, FQGNSA. With V trimmed by 3 bases and J by 5 bases, 9 bases remained unmatched.